These 12 T cell receptor beta chains share one sample of origin, sequenced in a study of shared clonotypes between healthy human individuals. TCRdb's table, derived via immunoSEQ multiplex PCR, lists solely in-frame clones and lacks some. The sample carries roughly 1 million clones, 70% to 80% recorded once. The sequenced material came from memory CD4+ T cells from PBMCs. This sample's subset: CD45RA-negative fraction. These receptors all come from a man between 18 and 35 years old in good health. Some clones in this sample may be carry-over from other donors' samples.

This chain joins TRBV7-3 and TRBJ2-1, with TRBD2 matching over 10 bases. The V and J ends lost 5 bases and 5 bases, in that order; junction bases with no gene match: 6. The CDR3 has 15 residues. Germline V lookup: CDR1 SGHTA, CDR2 FQGTGA. In nucleotides, the CDR3 is TGTGCCAGCAGCAGACGGACTAGCGGAAACAATGAGCAGTTCTTC. This encodes CASSRRTSGNNEQFF.

The chain joins TRBV27 to TRBJ2-5; 9 bases fit TRBD1. Germline CDR1 reads MNHEY; CDR2 reads SMNVEV (reference sequence). The CDR3 runs 15 residues. V lost 5 bases and J lost 2; bases outside the gene matches: 6. CDR3 in DNA: TGTGCCAGCAGTCTGAACAGGGGGCAACAAGAGACCCAGTACTTC. It yields the protein CASSLNRGQQETQYF.

This chain joins TRBV5-1 and TRBJ2-3, with D possibly TRBD2 on 5 matching bases. The V and J ends lost 1 base and 2 bases respectively, with 14 bases between them. CDR1 and CDR2 (germline): SGHRS, YFSETQ. The CDR3 spans 16 residues. CDR3 nucleotides: TGCGCCAGCAGCTTGTCTGTCGACTATCTCACAGATACGCAGTATTTT. This codes for CASSLSVDYLTDTQYF.

The chain has TRBV5-5 and TRBJ1-2; TRBD1 aligns across 7 bases. This CDR3 region has 14 residues. CDR1 is SGHKS and CDR2 is YYEKEE in the germline V gene (reference sequence). The V segment lost 4 bases and the J segment 7 bases; nucleotides outside the gene matches: 10. DNA of the CDR3: TGTGCCAGCAGCCGGACAGGAGGGACGGGTGGCTACACCTTC. It encodes CASSRTGGTGGYTF.

This clone was picked up a small number of times. This chain uses TRBV7-3 with TRBJ1-3, with TRBD1 as a possible D gene (6 bases). Trimming pared 2 bases from V and 0 bases from J, leaving 11 bases between. Germline lookup yields CDR1 SGHTA and CDR2 FQGTGA. The CDR3 is 16 amino acids. CDR3: CASSLGGGSSGNTIYF. The CDR3 region has the DNA TGTGCCAGCAGCTTAGGAGGGGGAAGCTCTGGAAACACCATATATTTT.

J is TRBJ1-1 and V is TRBV29-1; 8 nucleotides agree with TRBD1. V gave up 7 bases and J gave up 4 bases; unmatched junction bases: 11. The CDR3 runs 14 residues. Germline CDR1 SQVTM, CDR2 ANQGSEA. DNA of the CDR3: TGCAGCGGAGTTCCAGGGGGCGTTTTCACTGAAGCTTTCTTT. Its protein is CSGVPGGVFTEAFF.

The count of this clone is one. In the same sample, other DNA sequences code for this CDR3. The J gene is TRBJ1-1, the V gene TRBV7-2; D gene ambiguous. Germline V gene sequence: CDR1 SGHTA, CDR2 FQGNSA. Trimming removed 1 base at V and 4 bases at J, with 7 bases between. The CDR3 runs 13 residues. CDR3 loop: CASSLEPSTEAFF. In DNA form, the CDR3 reads TGTGCCAGCAGCTTAGAACCATCCACTGAAGCTTTCTTT.

This clone was observed at least ten times. CDR3 region: CASSPRNIYEQYF. The DNA of the CDR3 is TGTGCCAGCAGCCCCCGAAACATTTACGAGCAGTACTTC. The chain couples TRBV7-2 to TRBJ2-7, with D hard to call. CDR1 is SGHTA and CDR2 is FQGNSA in the germline V gene. This CDR3 has 13 residues. Between the trimmed V and J ends, which lost 5 bases and 4 bases, there was a span of 12 bases.

This clone was observed many times. The chain has TRBV10-1 and TRBJ2-1; D remains unclear. V dropped 8 bases and J dropped 9 bases, with 17 bases sitting between them. Germline V gene sequence: CDR1 WNHNN, CDR2 SYGVQD (reference sequence). This CDR3 region has 13 residues. CDR3 region: CASGQSAGSEQFF. DNA for the CDR3: TGCGCCAGCGGCCAATCCGCCGGCAGTGAGCAGTTCTTC.

This chain joins TRBV15 and TRBJ2-5; D is perhaps TRBD2 (5 bases). Germline CDR1 reads LNHNV; CDR2 reads YYDKDF (reference sequence). The CDR3 consists of 15 residues. V lost 0 bases and J 2 bases, leaving 10 bases between the germline ends. CDR3 nucleotide sequence: TGTGCCACCAGCAGAGATGGGAGTAATCAAGAGACCCAGTACTTC. Protein sequence: CATSRDGSNQETQYF.

This clone was seen more than once but under ten times. The CDR3 DNA reads TGTGCCAGCATGAGGGAGGCCTTGGGGTCCCAGCATTTT. This encodes CASMREALGSQHF. J is TRBJ1-5 and V is TRBV6-1; D is unresolved. There are 13 residues in the CDR3. The V gene's germline CDR1 is MNHNS and CDR2 SASEGT. Trimming pared 7 bases from V and 11 bases from J, leaving 18 bases between.

The rearrangement links TRBV29-1 to TRBJ2-1; D is perhaps TRBD1 (7 bases). This CDR3 spans 16 amino acids. Germline V CDR1 and CDR2: SQVTM, ANQGSEA. Trimming pared 6 bases from V and 9 bases from J, leaving 27 bases between. In nucleotides, the CDR3 is TGCAGCGTCTCAATCCTAGGGGCAGGGGGGAGTGGTGAGCAGTTCTTC. As protein: CSVSILGAGGSGEQFF.